The next 21 T cell receptor beta chains were all read from a single sample in a study of T-cell reconstitution after alpha-beta-depleted transplantation in children. Unique molecular identifiers tagged the TCRbeta library. MiXCR was run by TCRdb on the PCR reads, yielding one entry per CDR3 protein. The data contain over 150,000 distinct CDR3 sequences, 13% to 15% of them seen just once; the ten biggest clones take up about 13%. This specimen was PBMCs from the stem cell graft donor, taken from the stem cell graft. These receptors came from a human donor who donated a stem cell graft to a child with acute lymphoblastic leukemia.

In this sample, this clonotype turned up many times. The V and J genes are TRBV6-5 and TRBJ1-1; TRBD1 is a possible D gene (5 bases). CDR3 size: 12 residues. Germline loops: CDR1 MNHEY, CDR2 SVGAGI. V was shortened by 7 bases and J by 2 bases, with 8 bases between the two germline ends. The CDR3 DNA reads as TGTGCCAGCACTGGGACCAACACTGAAGCTTTCTTT. Amino acid sequence: CASTGTNTEAFF.

This clonotype was seen at least ten times. This chain uses TRBV6-4 with TRBJ1-5; D not certain. CDR3 length: 14 residues. Trimming took off 5 bases at V and 3 bases at J, with 11 bases between the two ends. CDR1 and CDR2 from the germline V gene are MRHNA and SNTAGT. The CDR3 is CASSLAGVNQPQHF. As DNA, the CDR3 is TGTGCCAGCAGTCTGGCTGGGGTCAATCAGCCCCAGCATTTT.

This clonotype was seen repeatedly, ten times or more. The genes are TRBV28 and TRBJ1-5; 9 bases line up with TRBD1. This CDR3 contains 17 residues. Germline V gene lookup returns CDR1 MDHEN and CDR2 SYDVKM. V was pared by 5 bases and J by 7 bases, with 15 bases of the junction left unmatched. The CDR3 nucleotides read TGTGCCAGCAGTCCCACGATTGGGACAGGGTTCAGGCAGCCCCAGCATTTT. Translating gives CASSPTIGTGFRQPQHF.

This chain uses TRBV7-8 with TRBJ1-1; TRBD1 agrees at 7 bases. Germline V CDR1 and CDR2: SGHVS, FQNEAQ. The CDR3 is made up of 15 amino acids. The J segment lost 1 base and the V segment lost 5 bases, leaving 7 bases of the junction unmatched. CDR3 nucleotides: TGTGCCAGCAGCCCACCTGACAGGGCGAACACTGAAGCTTTCTTT. Translating it yields CASSPPDRANTEAFF. Using reference TRBV7-8 and TRBJ1-1 for the parts outside the CDR3, the full variable domain is GAGVSQSPRYKVAKRGQDVALRCDPISGHVSLFWYQQALGQGPEFLTYFQNEAQLDKSGLPSDRFFAERPEGSVSTLKIQRTQQEDSAVYLCASSPPDRANTEAFFGQGTRLTVV.

This clonotype was counted many times. J is TRBJ2-7 and V is TRBV5-1, with D uncertain. Per germline, CDR1 SGHRS and CDR2 YFSETQ. The ends were cut back, 0 bases at V and 0 bases at J, with 10 bases in the middle. This CDR3 has 15 residues. The CDR3 sequence: CASSLGSGDSYEQYF. CDR3 DNA sequence: TGCGCCAGCAGCTTGGGCTCGGGCGACTCCTACGAGCAGTACTTC.

This clonotype came up many times. The chain recombines TRBV5-1 with TRBJ2-3; TRBD2 matches 14 bases. This CDR3 spans 16 amino acids. Germline-derived CDR1 and CDR2 are SGHRS and YFSETQ. V lost 1 base and J lost 4; bases outside the gene matches: 2. The CDR3 nucleotides read TGCGCCAGCAGCTTGAAGACTAGCGGGAGGGCAGATACGCAGTATTTT. This encodes CASSLKTSGRADTQYF. The whole variable domain, remainder taken from reference TRBV5-1 and TRBJ2-3, is KAGVTQTPRYLIKTRGQQVTLSCSPISGHRSVSWYQQTPGQGLQFLFEYFSETQRNKGNFPGRFSGRQFSNSRSEMNVSTLELGDSALYLCASSLKTSGRADTQYFGPGTRLTVL.

This clonotype was recorded many times. The chain carries TRBV12-3 or TRBV12-4 and TRBJ2-1, with D possibly TRBD2 on 5 matching bases. This CDR3 spans 16 amino acids. V was shortened by 3 bases and J by 2 bases, with 14 bases between the two germline ends. CDR3 DNA sequence: TGTGCCAGCAGTTTCGGAGCGGCTGATACCTACAATGAGCAGTTCTTC. Protein sequence: CASSFGAADTYNEQFF.

This clonotype was seen at least ten times. Here the CDR3 DNA reads TGCAGTCTTCCGGCTCGGGGCCCCTACAATGAGCAGTTCTTC. Residues: CSLPARGPYNEQFF. This sequence joins TRBV20-1 and TRBJ2-1; perhaps D is TRBD1 or TRBD2 (5 bases each). The CDR3 is 14 residues long. The V gene's germline CDR1 is DFQATT and CDR2 SNEGSKA (reference sequence). V was shortened by 8 bases and J by 2 bases, with 16 bases between the two germline ends.

A remark on this clonotype: A much more abundant neighbour one base away suggests this may be a read error. V and J are TRBV12-3 or TRBV12-4 and TRBJ1-5; D unresolved. This CDR3 contains 13 residues. This chain's CDR3 is CASSLEEDQPHHF. The CDR3 nucleotides read TGTGCCAGCTCGTTGGAGGAAGATCAGCCCCATCATTTT.

The rearrangement uses TRBV2 and TRBJ1-2; TRBD1 is a possible D gene (6 bases). Germline CDR1 and CDR2: SNHLY and FYNNEI. The CDR3 runs 18 residues. V lost 11 bases and J 4 bases, leaving 32 bases between the germline ends. The CDR3 loop is CAFSFGVRTAQTTYGYTF. Here the CDR3 DNA reads TGTGCCTTCAGTTTTGGGGTTCGGACAGCCCAAACTACCTATGGCTACACCTTC.

This clonotype showed up just a few times. This chain links TRBV28 with TRBJ2-5; perhaps D is TRBD1 or TRBD2 (7 bases each). Deletions cut 7 bases from V and 3 bases from J, with 21 bases between. The CDR3 contains 16 residues. CDR1 is MDHEN, CDR2 SYDVKM, per germline. In DNA, the CDR3 is TGTGCCAGCACCCGCCCCGTGGCAGGGGGGGAAGAGACCCAGTACTTC. Its protein is CASTRPVAGGEETQYF.

In nucleotides, the CDR3 is TGTGCCATCAGTGAGTTGGGGTCCCAAGAGACCCAGTACTTC. Translated: CAISELGSQETQYF. This chain joins TRBV10-3 and TRBJ2-5; D ambiguous. Germline CDR1 is ENHRY and CDR2 is SYGVKD. V dropped 1 base and J dropped 1 base, with 7 bases sitting between them. The CDR3 runs 14 residues.

In this sample, this clonotype turned up many times. This chain uses TRBV12-3 or TRBV12-4 with TRBJ2-1; D could derive from TRBD1 or TRBD2 (5 bases each). This CDR3 comprises 13 residues. Trimming removed 6 bases from V and 8 bases from J, with 14 bases in between. DNA of the CDR3: TGTGCCAGCAGGCGCTCCACGGGACATGAGCAGTTCTTC. Its translation: CASRRSTGHEQFF.

This clonotype was counted many times. The chain uses TRBV2 and TRBJ1-1; a weak D match, TRBD1 (5 bases). The germline V gene has CDR1 SNHLY and CDR2 FYNNEI. Deletions cut 3 bases from V and 1 base from J, with 12 bases between. The CDR3 length is 15 residues. CDR3 sequence reads: CASSDGAGGNTEAFF. The CDR3 bases are TGTGCCAGCAGTGATGGGGCTGGGGGGAACACTGAAGCTTTCTTT.

Comment on this clonotype: This clone may be a read error of a much larger clone one base away. The CDR3 does not close with the conserved phenylalanine or tryptophan, likely indicating a read error. The V and J genes are TRBV6-1 and TRBJ1-2, with D maybe TRBD1 (5 bases). The CDR3 extends over 13 amino acids. The V and J ends lost 6 bases and 4 bases respectively, with 12 bases between them. Germline V gives CDR1 MNHNS, CDR2 SASEGT. The CDR3 spells CASSRDGSYGYTL. In nucleotides, the CDR3 is TGTGCCAGCAGCCGGGACGGCAGCTATGGCTACACCTTA.

This clonotype was observed many times. The rearrangement links TRBV4-2 to TRBJ2-1; 9 bases line up with TRBD2. Per the germline V gene, CDR1 is LGHNA and CDR2 is YNFKEQ. There are 16 residues in the CDR3. Trimming at V came to 0 bases and at J to 8 bases, leaving 8 bases not matched to a gene. The CDR3 loop reads CASSQDEAGGEDEQFF. The CDR3 region has the DNA TGTGCCAGCAGCCAAGATGAGGCGGGAGGGGAGGATGAGCAGTTCTTC.

This clonotype appeared many times. The chain uses TRBV5-1 and TRBJ2-5; 8 bases match TRBD1. Germline CDR1 is SGHRS and CDR2 is YFSETQ. With 0 bases clipped from V and 6 bases from J, the junction kept 10 bases outside the gene matches. The CDR3 is made up of 16 amino acids. CDR3: CASSLEVRRGPKTQYF. In DNA form, the CDR3 reads TGCGCCAGCAGCTTGGAGGTCCGCAGGGGGCCTAAGACCCAGTACTTC.

This clonotype was seen many times. The chain combines TRBV29-1 with TRBJ1-1; D is unresolved. Trimming stripped 5 bases from V and 0 bases from J, with 7 bases between. Germline V lookup: CDR1 SQVTM, CDR2 ANQGSEA. This CDR3 region has 12 residues. CDR3 sequence: CSVTKMNTEAFF. As DNA, the CDR3 is TGCAGCGTTACCAAAATGAACACTGAAGCTTTCTTT.

For this clonotype: This may come from a read error, since a much larger clone is one base off. The rearrangement uses TRBV3-1 and TRBJ2-2; 7 bases align to TRBD1. Germline V gene lookup returns CDR1 LGHDT and CDR2 YNNKEL (reference sequence). The CDR3 spans 18 residues. CDR3 region: CASCQGFRTGLNTGELFF. DNA for the CDR3: TGTGCCAGCTGCCAAGGTTTTCGGACAGGACTGAACACCGGGGAGCTGTTTTTT.

Worth noting for this clonotype: One base away lies a much larger clone, so this may be a sequencing read error. V gene TRBV27 combines with J gene TRBJ2-3; no clear D. The CDR3 sequence is 14 residues long. The germline V gene has CDR1 MNHEY and CDR2 SMNVEV (reference sequence). DNA for the CDR3: TGTGCCAGCAGTTTATTCCGTGGCACAGATCCGCAGTATTTT. Protein sequence: CASSLFRGTDPQYF.

This clonotype has at least ten counts. The chain links TRBV5-6 to TRBJ2-2; possibly TRBD1 for D (6 bases). This CDR3 comprises 15 residues. CDR1 SGHDT and CDR2 YYEEEE come from the germline V gene. V shed 0 bases and J shed 3 bases, with 9 bases lying between them. Here the CDR3 reads CASSLGGGDTGELFF. DNA for the CDR3: TGTGCCAGCAGCTTGGGAGGGGGAGACACCGGGGAGCTGTTTTTT.